The next 26 T cell receptor beta chains were all read from a single sample in a study of blood T cell repertoires in COVID-19. Clones were sequenced by immunoSEQ multiplex PCR, and TCRdb holds only the in-frame ones, with some missing. The sample includes 410,000 or so clones, around nine tenths of them seen just once. The sample was peripheral blood. The receptors originated from a woman between 40 and 55 years old with COVID-19, enrolled during active disease.

This sequence joins TRBV6-6 and TRBJ1-3, with D uncertain. The germline CDR1 and CDR2 sequences are MNHNY and SVGAGI (reference sequence). CDR3 length: 12 residues. The CDR3 loop is CASYFSGNTIYF. The CDR3 DNA follows: TGTGCATCCTATTTCTCTGGAAACACCATATATTTT.

The V and J genes are TRBV2 and TRBJ1-1; perhaps TRBD1 as D (5 bases). The CDR3 loop spans 13 amino acids. In germline, CDR1 is SNHLY, CDR2 FYNNEI. Deletions cut 6 bases from V and 6 bases from J, with 14 bases between. The CDR3 bases are TGTGCCAGCAGGATTGACGGGGGACCTGAAGCTTTCTTT. Amino acids: CASRIDGGPEAFF.

The rearrangement joins TRBV30 to TRBJ1-2; D uncertain. CDR1 and CDR2 from the germline V gene are GTSNPN and SVGIG (reference sequence). This CDR3 has 12 amino acids. Trimming took off 0 bases at V and 6 bases at J, with 8 bases between the two ends. CDR3 amino acids: CAWSVLQDGYTF. In nucleotides, the CDR3 is TGTGCCTGGAGTGTACTGCAGGATGGCTACACCTTC.

This rearrangement joins TRBV29-1 to TRBJ2-2, with 10 bases aligning to TRBD2. Per germline, CDR1 SQVTM and CDR2 ANQGSEA. After removal of 6 bases from V and 6 bases from J, the junction contained 7 bases not matched to a gene. The CDR3 has 14 amino acids. The DNA of the CDR3 is TGCAGCGTCACCGGGACTAGCGTAGCCGGGGAGCTGTTTTTT. Translating it yields CSVTGTSVAGELFF.

V gene TRBV11-2 combines with J gene TRBJ1-2, with TRBD1 as a possible D gene (5 bases). V was pared by 5 bases and J by 2 bases, with 12 bases between. CDR1 and CDR2 (germline): SGHAT, FQNNGV. The CDR3 extends over 14 amino acids. CDR3 in amino acids: CASSPGMENYGYTF. The DNA of the CDR3 is TGTGCCAGCAGCCCAGGGATGGAGAACTATGGCTACACCTTC.

About this clone itself: Distinct nucleotide sequences in the sample also encode this CDR3. CDR3: CASSPQGNYGYTF. The CDR3 coding sequence is TGTGCCAGCAGTCCCCAGGGCAACTATGGCTACACCTTC. The genes are TRBV12-3 or TRBV12-4 and TRBJ1-2, with D maybe TRBD1 (5 bases). The CDR3 is 13 amino acids. Trimming stripped 5 bases from V and 2 bases from J, with 9 bases between.

CDR3 amino acids: CAWKDQAGGIYGYTF. CDR3 nucleotides: TGTGCCTGGAAGGACCAGGCAGGGGGGATCTATGGCTACACCTTC. V and J are TRBV30 and TRBJ1-2, with TRBD1 matching over 7 bases. V was pared by 4 bases and J by 4 bases, with 12 bases of the junction left unmatched. Per germline, CDR1 GTSNPN and CDR2 SVGIG (reference sequence). The CDR3 contains 15 residues.

V and J are TRBV7-2 and TRBJ2-6, with 8 positions matching TRBD1. V shed 4 bases and J 2 bases; nucleotides not matched to a gene: 1. The CDR3 runs to 15 residues. CDR1 and CDR2 from the germline V gene are SGHTA and FQGNSA. The CDR3 region has the DNA TGTGCCAGCAGCTGGACAGGGACTGGGGCCAACGTCCTGACTTTC. Translation gives CASSWTGTGANVLTF.

The gene calls are TRBV10-3 and TRBJ1-4; perhaps TRBD1 as D (6 bases). V was clipped by 8 bases and J by 6 bases, with 13 bases between them. Germline values: CDR1 ENHRY, CDR2 SYGVKD. The CDR3 covers 13 residues. CDR3 in amino acids: CAISEGVDEKLFF. The CDR3 DNA sequence: TGTGCCATCTCTGAGGGGGTCGATGAAAAACTGTTTTTT.

The rearrangement uses TRBV18 and TRBJ1-2; TRBD1 aligns across 8 bases. Germline lookup yields CDR1 KGHSH and CDR2 LQKENI. The CDR3 runs 15 residues. V trimming: 1 base; J trimming: 5 bases; junction bases outside the gene matches: 6. The chain's CDR3 is CASSPRGQARYGYTF. The CDR3 DNA follows: TGTGCCAGCTCACCACGGGGACAGGCTCGGTATGGCTACACCTTC.

The gene calls are TRBV7-9 and TRBJ1-2, with unresolved D. The CDR3 loop spans 12 amino acids. In germline, CDR1 is SEHNR, CDR2 FQNEAQ (reference sequence). V lost 1 base and J lost 7, with 7 bases in between. The CDR3 region is CASSLEAGGYTF. The CDR3 DNA reads as TGTGCCAGCAGCTTAGAGGCGGGTGGCTACACCTTC.

This sequence joins TRBV15 and TRBJ1-4, with D unclear. The CDR3 is 13 residues long. The germline CDR1 and CDR2 sequences are LNHNV and YYDKDF (reference sequence). Deletions cut 5 bases from V and 12 bases from J, with 16 bases between. The CDR3 sequence: CATSGEFRTELFF. The DNA of the CDR3 is TGTGCCACCAGCGGGGAGTTCAGGACGGAACTGTTTTTT.

J is TRBJ2-1 and V is TRBV27; 13 positions match TRBD2. Germline trimming cut 8 bases from V and 4 bases from J; bases unmatched to any gene: 5. The germline gives CDR1 MNHEY, CDR2 SMNVEV (reference sequence). The CDR3 contains 15 residues. CDR3 in DNA: TGTGCCAGCGGCCGGACTAGCGGGGGTTACAATGAGCAGTTCTTC. Its protein product is CASGRTSGGYNEQFF.

The chain links TRBV19 to TRBJ2-1; 11 nucleotides match TRBD2. Germline V lookup: CDR1 LNHDA, CDR2 SQIVND (reference sequence). After removal of 1 base from V and 7 bases from J, the junction contained 9 bases not matched to a gene. The CDR3 runs 17 residues. DNA for the CDR3: TGTGCCAGTAGTATAGGGCTAGCGGGAGGCTTGGGGAATGAGCAGTTCTTC. This gives the protein CASSIGLAGGLGNEQFF.

The chain recombines TRBV28 with TRBJ2-3; 12 bases are a match to TRBD2. With V trimmed by 5 bases and J by 6 bases, 12 bases remained unmatched. The CDR3 loop spans 17 amino acids. CDR1 and CDR2 (germline): MDHEN, SYDVKM. The CDR3 coding sequence is TGTGCCAGCAGTACCCCGGCGGGGCTAGCGGGAGGGGATACGCAGTATTTT. Translation gives CASSTPAGLAGGDTQYF.

The CDR3 DNA sequence: TGTGCCAGCAGTTCAGCGGACAGGGGGTGGACTGAAGCTTTCTTT. Protein product: CASSSADRGWTEAFF. The V and J genes are TRBV27 and TRBJ1-1; 10 bases align to TRBD1. The CDR3 sequence is 15 residues long. J lost 5 bases, V lost 4 bases, and 7 bases had no gene match. Germline assignment: CDR1 MNHEY and CDR2 SMNVEV (reference sequence).

This clone appeared a few times. The rearrangement joins TRBV5-1 to TRBJ2-7; 10 nucleotides match TRBD2. The V and J ends lost 7 bases and 6 bases, in that order; junction bases with no gene match: 13. The CDR3 extends over 15 amino acids. Germline CDR1 reads SGHRS; CDR2 reads YFSETQ. The CDR3 DNA is TGCGCCAGCGTTCCTGGAAGCGGGAGGGCCCTCGAGCAGTACTTC. Translated: CASVPGSGRALEQYF.

The chain carries TRBV5-6 and TRBJ1-6, with D hard to call. The V end lost 1 base, the J end lost 5 bases, and 10 bases lay between the germline ends. Germline loops: CDR1 SGHDT, CDR2 YYEEEE. The CDR3 length is 15 residues. The CDR3 DNA sequence: TGTGCCAGCAGCTTGATCGGGGATCATAATTCACCCCTCCACTTT. Translated, it gives CASSLIGDHNSPLHF.

The chain links TRBV5-1 to TRBJ1-2; tentatively, D is TRBD1 (6 bases). This CDR3 has 14 amino acids. The germline gives CDR1 SGHRS, CDR2 YFSETQ. Trimming removed 4 bases from V and 6 bases from J, with 16 bases in between. CDR3 residues: CASSVSGGAHGYTF. The CDR3 DNA sequence: TGCGCCAGCAGCGTAAGTGGGGGGGCCCATGGCTACACCTTC. Variable domain in full (rest from reference TRBV5-1 and TRBJ1-2): KAGVTQTPRYLIKTRGQQVTLSCSPISGHRSVSWYQQTPGQGLQFLFEYFSETQRNKGNFPGRFSGRQFSNSRSEMNVSTLELGDSALYLCASSVSGGAHGYTFGSGTRLTVV.

The CDR3 loop reads CASTVPSGETQYF. The CDR3 DNA sequence: TGTGCCAGCACCGTACCGAGCGGGGAGACCCAGTACTTC. The V and J genes are TRBV28 and TRBJ2-5; TRBD2 is a possible D gene (6 bases). The germline V and J ends were trimmed by 7 bases and 5 bases, with 14 bases remaining between them. Germline CDR1 MDHEN, CDR2 SYDVKM. The CDR3 covers 13 residues.

The V gene is TRBV6-5, the J gene TRBJ1-1; D possibly corresponds to TRBD1 (5 bases). Deletions cut 8 bases from V and 1 base from J, with 11 bases between. Germline CDR1 MNHEY, CDR2 SVGAGI. The CDR3 has 13 amino acids. Here the CDR3 reads CASGRDWNTEAFF. The CDR3 coding sequence is TGTGCCAGCGGCCGGGACTGGAACACTGAAGCTTTCTTT.

This clone was counted only a few times. The chain uses TRBV2 and TRBJ1-2; D possibly corresponds to TRBD1 (6 bases). CDR1 is SNHLY and CDR2 is FYNNEI in the germline V gene. Between the trimmed V and J ends, which lost 10 bases and 2 bases, there was a span of 14 bases. This CDR3 region has 13 residues. The CDR3 region is CANHRDTNYGYTF. In nucleotides, the CDR3 is TGTGCCAACCATCGGGACACGAACTATGGCTACACCTTC.

In this sample, this clone turned up once. The chain combines TRBV5-4 with TRBJ2-2, with TRBD1 matching over 9 bases. CDR3 length equals 16 residues. Trimming at V came to 4 bases and at J to 4 bases, leaving 8 bases not matched to a gene. The germline gives CDR1 SGHNT, CDR2 YYREEE (reference sequence). The CDR3 here is CASSPPGQGSTGELFF. The CDR3 nucleotides are TGTGCCAGCAGCCCACCCGGACAGGGGAGCACCGGGGAGCTGTTTTTT.

The chain couples TRBV28 to TRBJ2-6; possibly TRBD2 for D (5 bases). The CDR3 has 14 residues. V was cut by 6 bases and J by 4 bases, with 10 bases left in between. Germline V gene data show CDR1 as MDHEN and CDR2 as SYDVKM. The CDR3 sequence: CASRTSGGANVLTF. The CDR3 nucleotides are TGTGCCAGCAGGACATCGGGGGGGGCCAACGTCCTGACTTTC.

The chain carries TRBV5-1 and TRBJ2-4; 7 bases are a match to TRBD2. Looked up from germline, CDR1 is SGHRS and CDR2 is YFSETQ. V trimming: 4 bases; J trimming: 1 base; junction bases outside the gene matches: 11. The CDR3 covers 17 residues. CDR3 residues: CASSTWTRGSAKNIQYF. In DNA form, the CDR3 reads TGCGCCAGCAGCACCTGGACTAGAGGTTCGGCCAAAAACATTCAGTACTTC. Variable domain in full (rest from reference TRBV5-1 and TRBJ2-4): KAGVTQTPRYLIKTRGQQVTLSCSPISGHRSVSWYQQTPGQGLQFLFEYFSETQRNKGNFPGRFSGRQFSNSRSEMNVSTLELGDSALYLCASSTWTRGSAKNIQYFGAGTRLSVL.

The chain employs TRBV7-9 and TRBJ1-2; D unclear. CDR1 and CDR2 from the germline V gene are SEHNR and FQNEAQ (reference sequence). Trimming removed 5 bases from V and 5 bases from J, with 9 bases in between. The CDR3 loop spans 12 amino acids. The CDR3 coding sequence is TGTGCCAGCAGCCCCCCGGGGTATGGCTACACCTTC. Residues: CASSPPGYGYTF.